The 25 T cell receptor beta chains listed next were all sequenced from one sample in a study of CD8 T cells in Susac syndrome. About 0.5 to 1 ug RNA was reverse transcribed with random hexamers. From the immunoSEQ multiplex PCR reads, TCRdb called clonotypes with MiXCR, one entry per CDR3 protein. Here the sample spans over 150,000 distinct CDR3 sequences, about 95% being singletons. Sequenced input: CD4+ T cells from PBMCs. All receptors derive from a human donor with Susac syndrome.

V and J are TRBV5-6 and TRBJ1-1; D ambiguous. The germline V gene has CDR1 SGHDT and CDR2 YYEEEE. V was clipped by 4 bases and J by 10 bases, with 17 bases between them. The length of the CDR3 is 13 residues. For the CDR3, the DNA is TGTGCCAGCAGCGCGGAACGGGCCGAAGGAGCTTTCTTT. It codes for CASSAERAEGAFF.

The V call is TRBV5-4, the J call TRBJ2-5; 9 bases are a match to TRBD2. The CDR3 is made up of 17 amino acids. Germline CDR1 is SGHNT and CDR2 is YYREEE (reference sequence). V dropped 1 base and J dropped 2; count of bases not matched to a gene: 9. CDR3 protein: CASSLPGGGRAQETQYF. CDR3 nucleotide sequence: TGTGCCAGCAGCTTGCCGGGTGGCGGGAGGGCTCAAGAGACCCAGTACTTC.

This clonotype was picked up a small number of times. The chain recombines TRBV5-1 with TRBJ2-3; D gene unclear. The CDR3 sequence is 14 residues long. The V end was cut by 0 bases, the J end by 2 bases, with 7 bases between. Per the germline V gene, CDR1 is SGHRS and CDR2 is YFSETQ. The CDR3 region has the DNA TGCGCCAGCAGCTTGGGTTCGCACACAGATACGCAGTATTTT. It translates to CASSLGSHTDTQYF.

The chain joins TRBV11-2 to TRBJ2-5; perhaps TRBD1 as D (6 bases). The length of the CDR3 is 17 residues. CDR1 SGHAT and CDR2 FQNNGV come from the germline V gene. Trimming left V 0 bases short and J 2 bases short, with 16 bases between. CDR3 protein: CASSLEEDSRSQETQYF. The CDR3 DNA follows: TGTGCCAGCAGCTTAGAAGAGGACAGCCGTTCTCAAGAGACCCAGTACTTC.

J is TRBJ1-5 and V is TRBV20-1; D is uncertain. Per the germline V gene, CDR1 is DFQATT and CDR2 is SNEGSKA (reference sequence). Trimming took 6 bases from V and 0 from J, leaving 15 bases between them. The CDR3 has 15 amino acids. The CDR3 loop reads CSALTGGNSNQPQHF. DNA of the CDR3: TGCAGTGCCCTCACGGGCGGCAATAGCAATCAGCCCCAGCATTTT.

This clonotype was counted once. The V gene is TRBV6-6, the J gene TRBJ1-4; tentatively, D is TRBD1 (6 bases). The CDR3 length is 13 residues. Germline-derived CDR1 and CDR2 are MNHNY and SVGAGI (reference sequence). Trimming removed 5 bases from V and 8 bases from J, with 12 bases in between. The CDR3, as DNA: TGTGCCAGCAGTCAACAGGGCGGGGAAAAACTGTTTTTT. This encodes CASSQQGGEKLFF.

The gene calls are TRBV2 and TRBJ1-5, with D unclear. The V gene's germline CDR1 is SNHLY and CDR2 FYNNEI. The CDR3 extends over 15 amino acids. Trimming stripped 4 bases from V and 2 bases from J, with 12 bases between. The chain's CDR3 is CASSVIRMRNQPQHF. The CDR3 bases are TGTGCCAGCAGTGTTATCCGTATGCGCAATCAGCCCCAGCATTTT.

The rearrangement joins TRBV12-3 or TRBV12-4 to TRBJ2-1, with 9 bases fitting TRBD2. J gave up 3 bases and V 4 bases, and 19 bases lay outside the gene matches. CDR3 length equals 20 residues. This chain's CDR3 is CASSSTTGLAIYPLYNEQFF. In nucleotides, the CDR3 is TGTGCCAGCAGTTCCACAACGGGACTAGCCATATACCCCCTCTACAATGAGCAGTTCTTC.

This chain connects TRBV30 to TRBJ2-1; tentatively, D is TRBD1 (7 bases). CDR3 length: 11 residues. V lost 5 bases and J 8 bases, leaving 10 bases between the germline ends. Germline CDR1 is GTSNPN and CDR2 is SVGIG (reference sequence). CDR3 sequence (DNA): TGTGCCTGGCAGGGGGAGGATGAGCAGTTCTTC. Encoded protein: CAWQGEDEQFF.

The rearrangement links TRBV30 to TRBJ2-7; the D gene is possibly TRBD2 (6 bases). Germline assignment: CDR1 GTSNPN and CDR2 SVGIG (reference sequence). The length of the CDR3 is 14 residues. The V gene lost 0 bases and the J gene lost 1 base, with 10 bases spanning the gap. CDR3 in amino acids: CAWSVGSGSYEQYF. DNA for the CDR3: TGTGCCTGGAGTGTAGGTAGCGGTTCCTACGAGCAGTACTTC.

The chain joins TRBV28 to TRBJ1-1; no reliable D call. Trimming cost V 11 bases and J 6 bases, with 13 bases left between them. In germline, CDR1 is MDHEN, CDR2 SYDVKM. The CDR3 consists of 11 residues. CDR3 in amino acids: CAAAGRSEAFF. Written as DNA, the CDR3 is TGTGCCGCGGCGGGGAGGTCTGAAGCTTTCTTT. The complete variable domain, with remaining parts taken from reference TRBV28 and TRBJ1-1, reads DVKVTQSSRYLVKRTGEKVFLECVQDMDHENMFWYRQDPGLGLRLIYFSYDVKMKEKGDIPEGYSVSREKKERFSLILESASTNQTSMYLCAAAGRSEAFFGQGTRLTVV.

This chain connects TRBV27 to TRBJ2-7; 11 nucleotides align to TRBD1. The CDR3 is made up of 16 amino acids. With 4 bases clipped from V and 8 bases from J, the junction kept 13 bases outside the gene matches. Germline assignment: CDR1 MNHEY and CDR2 SMNVEV (reference sequence). This chain's CDR3 is CASSSRFGTGGGKQYF. In DNA, the CDR3 is TGTGCCAGCAGTTCCCGATTCGGGACAGGGGGTGGGAAGCAGTACTTC.

The chain combines TRBV20-1 with TRBJ2-7, with D maybe TRBD2 (5 bases). CDR3 length equals 14 residues. The V and J ends lost 0 bases and 5 bases respectively, with 14 bases between them. The germline V gene encodes CDR1 DFQATT and CDR2 SNEGSKA (reference sequence). CDR3 in DNA: TGCAGTGCTAGAGATCTCACTAGTTTGGACGAGCAGTACTTC. This translates into CSARDLTSLDEQYF.

This clonotype was detected only a few times. The genes are TRBV27 and TRBJ2-7, with D tentatively TRBD2 (5 bases). Trimming stripped 4 bases from V and 3 bases from J, with 13 bases between. The CDR3 has 14 residues. Germline V CDR1 and CDR2: MNHEY, SMNVEV (reference sequence). CDR3 nucleotide sequence: TGTGCCAGCAGTTCCGCCGGGATTCTCTACGAGCAGTACTTC. Its translation is CASSSAGILYEQYF.

The chain uses TRBV18 and TRBJ2-1; D is possibly TRBD1 (7 bases). This CDR3 region has 16 residues. CDR1 is KGHSH, CDR2 LQKENI, per germline. V dropped 3 bases and J dropped 8 bases, with 20 bases sitting between them. The CDR3 here is CASSPPNRGGGDEQFF. The CDR3 DNA sequence: TGTGCCAGCTCACCGCCGAACAGGGGAGGAGGGGATGAGCAGTTCTTC.

V and J are TRBV11-2 and TRBJ2-2, with D possibly matching TRBD1 (5 bases). Trimming pared 1 base from V and 3 bases from J, leaving 18 bases between. This CDR3 contains 18 residues. The germline gives CDR1 SGHAT, CDR2 FQNNGV. CDR3 bases: TGTGCCAGCAGCTTAGCGATGGGGCGCAGGGCGGACACCGGGGAGCTGTTTTTT. Translating it yields CASSLAMGRRADTGELFF.

The chain links TRBV7-9 to TRBJ1-4, with D tentatively TRBD1 (5 bases). This CDR3 is built from 14 residues. Trimming took 5 bases from V and 7 from J, leaving 14 bases between them. Looked up from germline, CDR1 is SEHNR and CDR2 is FQNEAQ (reference sequence). CDR3 in DNA: TGTGCCAGCAGCAATATCGGGACGGGTGAAAAACTGTTTTTT. The encoded protein is CASSNIGTGEKLFF.

The chain joins TRBV6-6 to TRBJ2-5; 8 bases agree with TRBD1. CDR1 is MNHNY, CDR2 SVGAGI, per germline (reference sequence). After removal of 3 bases from V and 5 bases from J, the junction contained 8 bases not matched to a gene. This CDR3 spans 15 amino acids. The CDR3 DNA follows: TGTGCCAGCAGTTATTCGCCCCAGGGGGCCGAGACCCAGTACTTC. Its translation: CASSYSPQGAETQYF.

This rearrangement joins TRBV2 to TRBJ2-3; D gene uncertain. The CDR3 sequence is 12 residues long. V was cut by 2 bases and J by 5 bases, with 5 bases left in between. From germline, CDR1 is SNHLY and CDR2 FYNNEI. The CDR3 loop reads CASSEYGDTQYF. The CDR3 DNA sequence: TGTGCCAGCAGTGAATATGGAGATACGCAGTATTTT.

The chain carries TRBV14 and TRBJ2-7, with unresolved D. V gave up 0 bases and J gave up 6 bases, with 9 bases separating them. There are 13 residues in the CDR3. In germline, CDR1 is SGHDN, CDR2 FVKESK. The CDR3 is CASSQDLDTEQYF. The CDR3 DNA sequence: TGTGCCAGCAGCCAAGATCTTGATACCGAGCAGTACTTC.

Only one count was recorded for this clonotype. The rearrangement uses TRBV2 and TRBJ2-1, with 7 bases fitting TRBD2. The CDR3 extends over 15 amino acids. With 2 bases clipped from V and 4 bases from J, the junction kept 5 bases outside the gene matches. The germline gives CDR1 SNHLY, CDR2 FYNNEI. CDR3 loop: CASSETGGRYNEQFF. CDR3 bases: TGTGCCAGCAGTGAAACGGGAGGTCGGTACAATGAGCAGTTCTTC.

The chain combines TRBV28 with TRBJ2-3, with 10 bases aligning to TRBD2. J gave up 0 bases and V 7 bases, and 4 bases lay outside the gene matches. The CDR3 extends over 15 amino acids. The germline gives CDR1 MDHEN, CDR2 SYDVKM. The CDR3 DNA sequence: TGTGCCAGCACCACTAGCGGGACTAGCACAGATACGCAGTATTTT. Protein: CASTTSGTSTDTQYF.

The rearrangement joins TRBV12-3 or TRBV12-4 to TRBJ2-5, with D tentatively TRBD1 (6 bases). V was trimmed by 3 bases and J by 2 bases, leaving 7 bases between them. The CDR3 has 13 residues. The chain's CDR3 is CASSLGQQETQYF. In DNA form, the CDR3 reads TGTGCCAGCAGTTTGGGACAACAAGAGACCCAGTACTTC.

The rearrangement joins TRBV11-2 to TRBJ2-1; TRBD2 aligns across 11 bases. Germline CDR1 is SGHAT and CDR2 is FQNNGV. After removal of 1 base from V and 3 bases from J, the junction contained 11 bases not matched to a gene. The CDR3 has 19 residues. In nucleotides, the CDR3 is TGTGCCAGCAGCTTAGGAGTAGGGGGACTAGCGGACTACTACAATGAGCAGTTCTTC. Translating gives CASSLGVGGLADYYNEQFF.

The gene calls are TRBV29-1 and TRBJ2-4; perhaps TRBD1 as D (5 bases). The CDR3 runs 13 residues. V lost 4 bases to trimming and J lost 7 bases, with 14 bases between them. CDR1 and CDR2 from the germline V gene are SQVTM and ANQGSEA. The CDR3 is CSVAGRVGNIQYF. The CDR3 coding sequence is TGCAGCGTTGCGGGCAGGGTTGGGAACATTCAGTACTTC.